This entry lists 31 T cell receptor beta chains sequenced from one sample in a study of cytomegalovirus exposure and HLA in healthy donors. PCR was performed using 60 Vbeta and 13 Jbeta primers. TCRdb's copy holds only in-frame clones and misses some; the assay was immunoSEQ multiplex PCR. Of over 150,000 clones in the sample, 77% were seen once. Sequencing used PBMCs. The receptors here all came from a woman in her 40s in good health and CMV-seropositive.

The chain links TRBV7-2 to TRBJ2-1; 8 nucleotides agree with TRBD1. There are 16 residues in the CDR3. Germline values: CDR1 SGHTA, CDR2 FQGNSA. After removal of 6 bases from V and 7 bases from J, the junction contained 14 bases not matched to a gene. The CDR3 loop reads CASRAGGAGTRNEQFF. DNA of the CDR3: TGTGCCAGCAGGGCAGGGGGCGCAGGCACCAGGAATGAGCAGTTCTTC.

This sequence joins TRBV30 and TRBJ2-5; 8 positions agree with TRBD1. The V segment lost 3 bases and the J segment 2 bases; nucleotides outside the gene matches: 17. Germline V gene sequence: CDR1 GTSNPN, CDR2 SVGIG (reference sequence). The CDR3 consists of 18 residues. The CDR3 sequence is CAWRDTGGLKRGQETQYF. The CDR3 coding sequence is TGTGCCTGGAGAGATACAGGGGGACTCAAAAGGGGTCAAGAGACCCAGTACTTC.

This clone was detected a few times. The CDR3 protein is CASSKGNNRVVGDTEAFF. The CDR3 DNA is TGTGCCAGCAGCAAAGGGAATAACAGGGTAGTGGGTGACACTGAAGCTTTCTTT. This chain uses TRBV21-1 with TRBJ1-1; TRBD1 is taken as the D call from the table, unchecked against the DNA. TRBV21-1 is tagged as a pseudogene. CDR3 length: 18 residues.

The chain joins TRBV4-1 to TRBJ2-1; 10 bases match TRBD2. The CDR3 loop spans 19 amino acids. Germline values: CDR1 MGHRA, CDR2 YSYEKL. V lost 1 base to trimming and J lost 5 bases; unmatched junction nucleotides: 14. DNA for the CDR3: TGCGCCAGCAGCCAAGTCCAAACCCGACTAGCGGGCGTCAACAATGAGCAGTTCTTC. Its translation is CASSQVQTRLAGVNNEQFF.

Only a few counts were recorded for this clone. Other DNA sequences in the sample encode the same CDR3. The CDR3 loop reads CASSLVRYEQYF. The CDR3 DNA sequence: TGTGCCAGCAGCTTAGTCAGGTACGAGCAGTACTTC. The chain links TRBV7-2 to TRBJ2-7; D is unclear. The V end was cut by 1 base, the J end by 4 bases, with 5 bases between. This CDR3 comprises 12 residues. Germline V gene data show CDR1 as SGHTA and CDR2 as FQGNSA.

This clone has only one observation. CDR3 amino acids: CASRDSRNGNQPQHF. The CDR3 DNA is TGTGCCAGTCGGGACAGTCGAAACGGCAATCAGCCCCAGCATTTT. V gene TRBV19 combines with J gene TRBJ1-5; 7 positions match TRBD1. The CDR3 runs 15 residues. V dropped 8 bases and J dropped 2; count of bases not matched to a gene: 9. The germline V gene has CDR1 LNHDA and CDR2 SQIVND (reference sequence).

The count of this clone is one. V usage is TRBV2 and J usage is TRBJ1-2; 10 positions match TRBD1. The length of the CDR3 is 15 residues. J was trimmed by 8 bases and V by 6 bases; bases with no gene match: 12. Germline-derived CDR1 and CDR2 are SNHLY and FYNNEI. CDR3 nucleotides: TGTGCCAGCAGGACAGGGGGCGCAAATGAGTACGGCTACACCTTC. Protein sequence: CASRTGGANEYGYTF.

The chain is built from TRBV11-2 and TRBJ2-1, with D maybe TRBD2 (5 bases). The CDR3 is 14 residues long. CDR1 and CDR2 from the germline V gene are SGHAT and FQNNGV. Trimming left V 2 bases short and J 10 bases short, with 15 bases between. As DNA, the CDR3 is TGTGCCAGCAGCTTATATAAACTAGTGGAGGAGCAGTTCTTC. Its protein is CASSLYKLVEEQFF.

The J gene is TRBJ1-3, the V gene TRBV6-4; no clear D gene. V gave up 0 bases and J gave up 4 bases, with 13 bases separating them. Per germline, CDR1 MRHNA and CDR2 SNTAGT. The CDR3 runs to 16 residues. In DNA form, the CDR3 reads TGTGCCAGCAGTGACTCCCCCCCAAGAACAGGAAACACCATATATTTT. This translates into CASSDSPPRTGNTIYF.

The chain has TRBV6-5 and TRBJ1-1; no reliable D call. V lost 5 bases and J 1 base, leaving 8 bases between the germline ends. Germline CDR1 MNHEY, CDR2 SVGAGI. The CDR3 runs to 13 residues. CDR3 region: CASSERKNTEAFF. CDR3 coding DNA: TGTGCCAGCAGTGAGCGTAAGAACACTGAAGCTTTCTTT.

The chain joins TRBV2 to TRBJ2-6, with D possibly matching TRBD1 (6 bases). The germline gives CDR1 SNHLY, CDR2 FYNNEI. The CDR3 is 15 residues long. Trimming shortened V by 8 bases and J by 4 bases, and 15 bases separated the two germline ends. The CDR3 loop reads CASCRGLGGANVLTF. In DNA, the CDR3 is TGTGCCAGCTGTAGGGGGTTGGGCGGGGCCAACGTCCTGACTTTC.

V is TRBV5-4 and J is TRBJ1-6; 11 positions match TRBD1. Germline V lookup: CDR1 SGHNT, CDR2 YYREEE (reference sequence). Trimming cost V 4 bases and J 1 base; bases outside gene matches: 7. The CDR3 consists of 18 residues. The CDR3 nucleotides read TGTGCCAGCAGCCGGAGGGACAGGGGGGGTTCCTATAATTCACCCCTCCACTTT. Translation gives CASSRRDRGGSYNSPLHF.

The chain uses TRBV10-1 and TRBJ2-3; TRBD2 matches 8 bases. CDR3 length: 17 amino acids. Germline loops: CDR1 WNHNN, CDR2 SYGVQD (reference sequence). V lost 3 bases and J lost 2; bases outside the gene matches: 10. The CDR3 sequence: CASSDSLGGGTTDTQYF. The CDR3 bases are TGCGCCAGCAGTGACTCCTTGGGCGGGGGGACCACAGATACGCAGTATTTT.

V is TRBV28 and J is TRBJ1-6; D is perhaps TRBD1 (5 bases). The CDR3 is 14 residues long. Trimming pared 3 bases from V and 9 bases from J, leaving 12 bases between. The V gene's germline CDR1 is MDHEN and CDR2 SYDVKM. CDR3 in amino acids: CASSLSDRSSPLHF. The CDR3 DNA reads TGTGCCAGCAGTTTGTCAGACAGAAGTTCACCCCTCCACTTT.

The chain recombines TRBV5-4 with TRBJ2-3; 11 nucleotides match TRBD2. CDR1 and CDR2 from the germline V gene are SGHNT and YYREEE (reference sequence). Trimming at V came to 1 base and at J to 5 bases, leaving 6 bases not matched to a gene. This CDR3 has 16 residues. For the CDR3, the DNA is TGTGCCAGCAGCTTGAAGCTAGCGGGGGGTATAGATACGCAGTATTTT. Protein sequence: CASSLKLAGGIDTQYF.

The CDR3 DNA reads as TGCGCCAGCAGTTTAGGACTAGCGGGGTTGCTAGATACGCAGTATTTT. This codes for CASSLGLAGLLDTQYF. The chain combines TRBV10-2 with TRBJ2-3, with 12 nucleotides matching TRBD2. The CDR3 runs 16 residues. Losses at the gene ends were 5 bases for V and 5 bases for J; bases not matched to a gene: 8. Germline V gene sequence: CDR1 WSHSY, CDR2 SAAADI.

The V call is TRBV30, the J call TRBJ1-4, with TRBD1 matching over 7 bases. The CDR3 loop spans 14 amino acids. V dropped 3 bases and J dropped 6; count of bases not matched to a gene: 7. The germline CDR1 and CDR2 sequences are GTSNPN and SVGIG (reference sequence). The CDR3 DNA sequence: TGTGCCTGGAGGGAACAGGGGACTTATGAAAAACTGTTTTTT. This codes for CAWREQGTYEKLFF.

The chain couples TRBV6-6 to TRBJ1-1; D unresolved. V dropped 0 bases and J dropped 10 bases, with 12 bases sitting between them. The CDR3 runs 13 residues. The germline V gene encodes CDR1 MNHNY and CDR2 SVGAGI (reference sequence). The CDR3 DNA reads as TGTGCCAGCAGTTACTCGGAACGCTCGGGAGCTTTCTTT. As protein: CASSYSERSGAFF.

The gene calls are TRBV7-2 and TRBJ2-5; weak D call: TRBD1 (6 bases). The J call may be mistaken, given a closer DNA end match to TRBJ2-7. This CDR3 spans 15 amino acids. Looked up from germline, CDR1 is SGHTA and CDR2 is FQGNSA. Here the CDR3 DNA reads TGTGCCAGCAGCTTAGGATTGGACAGTTTCTACGAGCAGTACTTC. Its protein is CASSLGLDSFYEQYF.

This CDR3 reads CASSRNRQTGELFF. In nucleotides, the CDR3 is TGTGCCAGCAGCAGGAATAGACAAACCGGGGAGCTGTTTTTT. The J gene is TRBJ2-2, the V gene TRBV21-1; TRBD1 was called by the table and not checked on the DNA. TRBV21-1 is given as a pseudogene. The CDR3 is 14 residues long.

The chain uses TRBV11-2 and TRBJ2-7; D call uncertain. Germline CDR1 reads SGHAT; CDR2 reads FQNNGV. Trimming pared 0 bases from V and 1 base from J, leaving 7 bases between. The CDR3 sequence is 14 residues long. The CDR3 DNA follows: TGTGCCAGCAGCTTAGAAGTAGATTCCTACGAGCAGTACTTC. As protein: CASSLEVDSYEQYF.

The chain couples TRBV6-5 to TRBJ2-7; tentatively, D is TRBD2 (6 bases). Germline CDR1 and CDR2: MNHEY and SVGAGI. The CDR3 has 13 amino acids. Trimming shortened V by 6 bases and J by 1 base, and 10 bases separated the two germline ends. The CDR3 nucleotides are TGTGCCAGCAGCCGTGGGGGGTCCTACGAGCAGTACTTC. This encodes CASSRGGSYEQYF.

The rearrangement uses TRBV28 and TRBJ1-1; D unresolved. The V gene lost 2 bases and the J gene lost 5 bases, with 15 bases spanning the gap. The CDR3 covers 15 residues. Germline V lookup: CDR1 MDHEN, CDR2 SYDVKM. The CDR3 sequence is CASSLPIAGGTEAFF. The CDR3 DNA reads TGTGCCAGCAGTTTACCCATCGCCGGCGGGACTGAAGCTTTCTTT.

This clone has just one count. The genes are TRBV6-5 and TRBJ2-5; the D gene is possibly TRBD2 (5 bases). Germline CDR1 is MNHEY and CDR2 is SVGAGI. The germline V and J ends were trimmed by 6 bases and 7 bases, with 15 bases remaining between them. The CDR3 covers 13 residues. The CDR3, as DNA: TGTGCCAGCAGCCCAACTAGGCTGGGGACCCAGTACTTC. Translating it yields CASSPTRLGTQYF.

This clone was observed a few times. The V gene is TRBV6-5, the J gene TRBJ1-2; D might be TRBD1 (6 bases). The CDR3 is 15 residues long. From germline, CDR1 is MNHEY and CDR2 SVGAGI. Deletions cut 4 bases from V and 5 bases from J, with 17 bases between. CDR3 sequence: CASSSRGGPGYGYTF. CDR3 DNA: TGTGCCAGCAGTTCCCGGGGGGGGCCAGGGTATGGCTACACCTTC.

The chain uses TRBV7-7 and TRBJ1-3; 8 bases are a match to TRBD1. Trimming took 5 bases from V and 4 from J; bases not matched to a gene: 7. The germline V gene encodes CDR1 SSHAT and CDR2 FNYEAQ (reference sequence). This CDR3 spans 15 amino acids. The CDR3 DNA follows: TGTGCCAGCAGCCCAGGGGGCACCGCCGGAAACACCATATATTTT. This codes for CASSPGGTAGNTIYF.

The chain has TRBV4-3 and TRBJ2-7; TRBD1 might be the D (6 bases). CDR1 is LGHNA, CDR2 YSLEER, per germline. The ends were cut back, 4 bases at V and 3 bases at J, with 16 bases in the middle. The CDR3 has 15 amino acids. The CDR3 is CASSLGSSQGYEQYF. In nucleotides, the CDR3 is TGCGCCAGCAGCCTCGGAAGCTCACAGGGCTACGAGCAGTACTTC.

This clone was counted a single time. This sequence joins TRBV5-6 and TRBJ1-2, with TRBD1 identical over 7 bases. Germline CDR1 and CDR2: SGHDT and YYEEEE. Trimming cost V 1 base and J 4 bases; bases outside gene matches: 7. CDR3 length: 15 residues. The CDR3 sequence is CASSLSDRDFYGYTF. The CDR3 DNA sequence: TGTGCCAGCAGCTTGTCTGACAGGGACTTCTATGGCTACACCTTC.

This clone was counted between two and nine times. V usage is TRBV29-1 and J usage is TRBJ2-1; D gene ambiguous. There are 12 residues in the CDR3. V shed 7 bases and J shed 0 bases, with 7 bases lying between them. Germline CDR1 reads SQVTM; CDR2 reads ANQGSEA. The CDR3 nucleotides read TGCAGCGGGGCGAGCTCCTACAATGAGCAGTTCTTC. This codes for CSGASSYNEQFF.

The rearrangement joins TRBV4-1 to TRBJ2-2; tentative D call: TRBD2 (7 bases). Germline assignment: CDR1 MGHRA and CDR2 YSYEKL. The CDR3 has 16 amino acids. V was shortened by 0 bases and J by 5 bases, with 13 bases between the two germline ends. Here the CDR3 reads CASSQDGGLTTGELFF. The CDR3 region has the DNA TGCGCCAGCAGCCAAGACGGGGGGCTAACAACCGGGGAGCTGTTTTTT.

This rearrangement joins TRBV6-1 to TRBJ1-6; a weak D match, TRBD1 (6 bases). The CDR3 length is 11 residues. Germline CDR1 is MNHNS and CDR2 is SASEGT. Between the trimmed V and J ends, which lost 6 bases and 15 bases, there was a span of 12 bases. The DNA of the CDR3 is TGTGCCAGCAGCCAGGGGCCCAGCCTCCACTTT. Translation gives CASSQGPSLHF.